These 10 T cell receptor beta chains originate from one sample sequenced in a study of cytomegalovirus exposure and HLA in healthy donors. Generated by immunoSEQ multiplex PCR, the TCRdb table keeps only in-frame clones and is missing some. The sample lists some 130,000 clones, approximately 80% occurring once. Sequencing was done on a sample of PBMCs. The receptor set was obtained from a young man in good health and CMV-seropositive.

The chain combines TRBV2 with TRBJ1-5, with D unclear. Germline lookup yields CDR1 SNHLY and CDR2 FYNNEI. The V end was cut by 2 bases, the J end by 0 bases, with 11 bases between. This CDR3 comprises 16 residues. CDR3 residues: CASSERSPISNQPQHF. The CDR3 DNA reads as TGTGCCAGCAGTGAACGGTCTCCGATTAGCAATCAGCCCCAGCATTTT.

This clone was detected only a few times. The chain carries TRBV27 and TRBJ1-2; TRBD1 matches 9 bases. Germline loops: CDR1 MNHEY, CDR2 SMNVEV (reference sequence). CDR3 length equals 13 residues. The V gene end was trimmed by 5 bases and the J gene end by 8 bases; junction bases not matched to a gene: 6. In nucleotides, the CDR3 is TGTGCCAGCAGTCCCTGGACAGGGGACGGCTACACCTTC. This codes for CASSPWTGDGYTF.

The rearrangement uses TRBV9 and TRBJ2-1; 10 bases are shared with TRBD1. Trimming took 4 bases from V and 9 from J; bases not matched to a gene: 10. Looked up from germline, CDR1 is SGDLS and CDR2 is YYNGEE. This CDR3 spans 15 amino acids. The CDR3 nucleotides are TGTGCCAGCAGCAACCGGGACAGGGGCGATTTTGAGCAGTTCTTC. The encoded protein is CASSNRDRGDFEQFF.

The chain joins TRBV2 to TRBJ1-1, with no clear D. The germline gives CDR1 SNHLY, CDR2 FYNNEI. The V and J ends lost 6 bases and 5 bases respectively, with 19 bases between them. The CDR3 loop spans 15 amino acids. The CDR3 DNA is TGTGCCAGCAGATACCAACCGGGGTTCGAGACTGAAGCTTTCTTT. Its translation is CASRYQPGFETEAFF.

The chain employs TRBV10-3 and TRBJ2-5; 13 bases agree with TRBD2. The CDR3 has 15 residues. Trimming took 8 bases from V and 3 from J; bases not matched to a gene: 6. The V gene's germline CDR1 is ENHRY and CDR2 SYGVKD. In DNA form, the CDR3 reads TGTGCCATCCGGACTAGCGGGAGTCGGGAAGAGACCCAGTACTTC. This sequence encodes CAIRTSGSREETQYF.

The chain has TRBV7-9 and TRBJ2-7; D unresolved. The CDR3 length is 13 residues. Trimming stripped 8 bases from V and 2 bases from J, with 13 bases between. Per the germline V gene, CDR1 is SEHNR and CDR2 is FQNEAQ (reference sequence). The CDR3 here is CASVSPAAYEQYF. Written as DNA, the CDR3 is TGTGCCAGCGTCTCCCCTGCGGCCTACGAGCAGTACTTC.

This clone was detected only a few times. The chain combines TRBV27 with TRBJ2-7, with a possible D match to TRBD1 (6 bases). This CDR3 is built from 13 residues. The germline V and J ends were trimmed by 7 bases and 2 bases, with 12 bases remaining between them. Per the germline V gene, CDR1 is MNHEY and CDR2 is SMNVEV (reference sequence). CDR3 loop: CASTRGPTYEQYF. As DNA, the CDR3 is TGTGCCAGCACCAGGGGCCCCACCTACGAGCAGTACTTC.

The count of this clone is one. V and J are TRBV18 and TRBJ2-7; D is possibly TRBD1 (5 bases). Trimming removed 6 bases from V and 0 bases from J, with 9 bases in between. Germline loops: CDR1 KGHSH, CDR2 LQKENI. The CDR3 loop spans 13 amino acids. CDR3 nucleotides: TGTGCCAGCTCCTTGGGGCGCTCCTACGAGCAGTACTTC. Protein: CASSLGRSYEQYF.

This clone showed up just once. The chain carries TRBV29-1 and TRBJ1-2; D ambiguous. CDR1 is SQVTM, CDR2 ANQGSEA, per germline. Trimming removed 8 bases from V and 0 bases from J, with 22 bases in between. This CDR3 spans 16 amino acids. CDR3 coding DNA: TGCAGCTCCTCGGACCCCACGGGGAGGGCTAACTATGGCTACACCTTC. It codes for CSSSDPTGRANYGYTF.

This clone was observed a handful of times. At the DNA level, this CDR3 is encoded by other sequences in the same sample as well. This chain uses TRBV6-1 with TRBJ1-2, with 9 positions matching TRBD1. The ends lost 4 bases at V and 2 bases at J; junction bases unmatched: 2. The V gene's germline CDR1 is MNHNS and CDR2 SASEGT. This CDR3 contains 14 residues. Written as DNA, the CDR3 is TGTGCCAGCAGTGGAGGACAGGGGAACTATGGCTACACCTTC. Protein: CASSGGQGNYGYTF.